This T cell receptor beta chain appears in the sequencing data of a study of CD8 T cells in ankylosing spondylitis. The V end lost 2 bases, the J end lost 7 bases, and 21 bases lay between the germline ends. Germline CDR1 is LGHDT and CDR2 is YNNKEL (reference sequence). The CDR3 runs 17 residues. TCRdb reprocessed the 5' RACE reads with MiXCR, giving one entry per CDR3 protein. The data contain under 300,000 distinct CDR3 sequences, over 8.5% of them singletons. This TCR was sampled from a male donor with ankylosing spondylitis or in good health (not recorded which). Input material: blood, either unsorted or a sorted T cell fraction (not recorded which). The chain has TRBV3-1 and TRBJ2-1, with D perhaps TRBD2 (6 bases). In nucleotides, the CDR3 is TGTGCCAGCAGCCAAAGTTGGGGGAGGCAAGAAAGAAATGAGCAGTTCTTC. This gives the protein CASSQSWGRQERNEQFF.